These 16 T cell receptor beta chains originate from one sample sequenced in a study of blood T cell repertoires in COVID-19. Using immunoSEQ multiplex PCR, the repertoire was profiled, and TCRdb retains in-frame clones only, with some absent. The profile shows some 70,000 clones, around 90% of them singletons. The sequenced sample consisted of peripheral blood. The receptors derive from a human donor in a cohort sampled during active COVID-19.

V is TRBV12-3 or TRBV12-4 and J is TRBJ1-2; the D gene is possibly TRBD1 (6 bases). Trimming removed 3 bases at V and 8 bases at J, with 10 bases between. CDR3 size: 12 residues. DNA for the CDR3: TGTGCCAGCAGTTTGGGCAGGGGAGGCTACACCTTC. Translating gives CASSLGRGGYTF.

This chain joins TRBV5-1 and TRBJ2-2; D unclear. The CDR3 loop spans 14 amino acids. Germline V CDR1 and CDR2: SGHRS, YFSETQ. Trimming took off 7 bases at V and 8 bases at J, with 18 bases between the two ends. CDR3 residues: CASRVLRFGGELFF. The CDR3, as DNA: TGCGCCAGCCGGGTACTTCGTTTTGGTGGGGAGCTGTTTTTT.

V usage is TRBV7-6 and J usage is TRBJ2-3, with a weak D call TRBD1 (6 bases). CDR1 SGHVS and CDR2 FNYEAQ come from the germline V gene. Trimming took 5 bases from V and 8 from J, leaving 23 bases between them. The CDR3 spans 16 residues. DNA for the CDR3: TGTGCCAGCAGCCTCCGGACAGTAGTTCCCCATGGTACGCAGTATTTT. Its protein product is CASSLRTVVPHGTQYF. Combining the CDR3 with reference TRBV7-6 and TRBJ2-3 gives the whole variable domain GAGVSQSPRYKVTKRGQDVALRCDPISGHVSLYWYRQALGQGPEFLTYFNYEAQQDKSGLPNDRFSAERPEGSISTLTIQRTEQRDSAMYRCASSLRTVVPHGTQYFGPGTRLTVL.

This chain links TRBV28 with TRBJ2-2; D is perhaps TRBD1 (6 bases). Germline V gives CDR1 MDHEN, CDR2 SYDVKM. This CDR3 has 13 amino acids. Trimming pared 9 bases from V and 4 bases from J, leaving 12 bases between. CDR3: CASEGVGTGELFF. The DNA of the CDR3 is TGTGCCAGTGAGGGGGTAGGCACCGGGGAGCTGTTTTTT.

The genes are TRBV2 and TRBJ1-2; TRBD1 might be the D (5 bases). The CDR3 loop spans 14 amino acids. Germline CDR1 and CDR2: SNHLY and FYNNEI. V lost 6 bases to trimming and J lost 1 base, with 12 bases between them. CDR3 residues: CASRRTSDNYGYTF. The CDR3 coding sequence is TGTGCCAGCAGGCGGACATCCGATAACTATGGCTACACCTTC.

This chain joins TRBV19 and TRBJ1-2; 9 positions match TRBD1. CDR3 length equals 14 residues. The junction had 5 bases not matched to a gene; V was cut back by 5 bases and J by 4 bases. Germline V gene sequence: CDR1 LNHDA, CDR2 SQIVND (reference sequence). As DNA, the CDR3 is TGTGCCAGTAGTTCGGGACAGGGAACCTATGGCTACACCTTC. As protein: CASSSGQGTYGYTF.

There are a few counts of this clone. The chain couples TRBV19 to TRBJ2-7; 10 nucleotides match TRBD1. The CDR3 is 15 amino acids. Per germline, CDR1 LNHDA and CDR2 SQIVND (reference sequence). Trimming at V came to 2 bases and at J to 5 bases, leaving 6 bases not matched to a gene. CDR3 sequence: CASSIPGTGVNEQYF. In DNA form, the CDR3 reads TGTGCCAGTAGTATACCTGGGACAGGGGTCAACGAGCAGTACTTC.

The rearrangement uses TRBV6-5 and TRBJ2-1, with 9 positions matching TRBD1. The CDR3 spans 14 residues. J was trimmed by 7 bases and V by 6 bases; bases with no gene match: 7. Germline CDR1 and CDR2: MNHEY and SVGAGI. The CDR3 loop reads CASRPWDRENEQFF. The CDR3 nucleotides are TGTGCCAGCAGGCCTTGGGACAGGGAAAATGAGCAGTTCTTC.

The count of this clone is one. The V call is TRBV6-6, the J call TRBJ2-1; 7 nucleotides agree with TRBD2. The CDR3 has 13 residues. The germline CDR1 and CDR2 sequences are MNHNY and SVGAGI (reference sequence). Trimming took 4 bases from V and 7 from J; bases not matched to a gene: 4. This CDR3 is CASSSNGGNEQFF. The DNA for the CDR3 is TGTGCCAGCAGTTCTAACGGGGGGAATGAGCAGTTCTTC.

This clone was detected once. V gene TRBV14 combines with J gene TRBJ1-3; unclear D gene. CDR1 is SGHDN, CDR2 FVKESK, per germline. The CDR3 contains 15 residues. Trimming pared 3 bases from V and 0 bases from J, leaving 9 bases between. The CDR3 region has the DNA TGTGCCAGCAGCCAGGAGACTTTCTCTGGAAACACCATATATTTT. Its protein is CASSQETFSGNTIYF.

The chain has TRBV5-6 and TRBJ2-3; weak D call: TRBD1 (5 bases). Trimming shortened V by 0 bases and J by 0 bases, and 14 bases separated the two germline ends. Germline V lookup: CDR1 SGHDT, CDR2 YYEEEE. The CDR3 sequence is 17 residues long. CDR3 loop: CASSLEGVSYSTDTQYF. As DNA, the CDR3 is TGTGCCAGCAGCTTGGAAGGGGTCAGTTACAGCACAGATACGCAGTATTTT.

The rearrangement uses TRBV28 and TRBJ2-7; TRBD2 matches at 7 bases. V shed 5 bases, J shed 3 bases, and the junction held 13 bases outside the gene matches. The V gene's germline CDR1 is MDHEN and CDR2 SYDVKM. The CDR3 runs 16 residues. The CDR3 reads CASSPPGVAGYYEQYF. In DNA, the CDR3 is TGTGCCAGCAGTCCGCCGGGGGTAGCGGGTTACTACGAGCAGTACTTC.

CDR3 nucleotide sequence: TGCAGCGTTGATTCTGGGGAGGGCTATGGCTACACCTTC. The encoded protein is CSVDSGEGYGYTF. The V and J genes are TRBV29-1 and TRBJ1-2; unclear D gene. The germline CDR1 and CDR2 sequences are SQVTM and ANQGSEA. This CDR3 region has 13 residues. V lost 3 bases, J lost 4 bases, and 12 bases lay in between.

The chain joins TRBV6-2 or TRBV6-3 to TRBJ2-7, with D maybe TRBD2 (6 bases). Germline V gene data show CDR1 as MNHEY and CDR2 as SVGEGT. V lost 4 bases to trimming and J lost 3 bases, with 10 bases between them. CDR3 length equals 13 residues. CDR3 loop: CASSWGEDYEQYF. CDR3 bases: TGTGCCAGCAGTTGGGGGGAGGACTACGAGCAGTACTTC.

The CDR3 reads CASSPRQGNTEAFF. As DNA, the CDR3 is TGTGCCAGCAGCCCTCGACAGGGAAACACTGAAGCTTTCTTT. The chain is built from TRBV7-2 and TRBJ1-1; 7 bases line up with TRBD1. V trimming: 5 bases; J trimming: 2 bases; junction bases outside the gene matches: 5. The CDR3 runs 14 residues. Germline CDR1 reads SGHTA; CDR2 reads FQGNSA. The variable domain in full, with the rest retrieved from reference TRBV7-2 and TRBJ1-1, is GAGVSQSPSNKVTEKGKDVELRCDPISGHTALYWYRQSLGQGLEFLIYFQGNSAPDKSGLPSDRFSAERTGGSVSTLTIQRTQQEDSAVYLCASSPRQGNTEAFFGQGTRLTVV.

This chain joins TRBV30 and TRBJ2-1, with D tentatively TRBD1 (5 bases). This CDR3 region has 12 residues. V was clipped by 0 bases and J by 6 bases, with 6 bases between them. Germline V lookup: CDR1 GTSNPN, CDR2 SVGIG (reference sequence). The CDR3 nucleotides are TGTGCCTGGAGTGTCCAGGGCAATGAGCAGTTCTTC. It translates to CAWSVQGNEQFF.